The sequence of this T cell receptor (beta chain) was determined in a study of T-cell memory formation after mild COVID-19 (dated by TCRdb to the early 2020s). Study-level background: TCR sequence clusters from the two donors were largely donor specific. Longitudinal TCRalpha and TCRbeta repertoire sequencing tracked T-cell clones expanding and contracting after mild COVID-19 in two donors. The cohort comprised two young, previously healthy adult volunteers, one female and one male.

This clonotype was counted a few times. What this receptor recognizes is not known. No per-base quality is available; no much larger clone lies one base away. Ficoll-Paque density gradient centrifugation was the method used to isolate PBMCs. Trimming at the junction amounts to 4 bases on V and 6 bases on J, and the germline ends lie 7 bases apart. The germline V gene provides CDR1 SGHTA and CDR2 FQGTGA. The CDR3 spans 12 residues, from the cysteine through the phenylalanine. The read is trimmed to its CDR3 DNA, 36 bases read in frame from base 1. Paper-wide results and their limitations: Balanced CD4/CD8 phenotypes were observed for clones contracting from day 15 to 85, whereas a bias towards CD4+ was observed for a second wave of clones expanding from day 15 to 37. Whether the second-wave clones peaking on day 37 were SARS-CoV-2 specific was not confirmed. Only a couple of mild cases were covered in the study, and larger cohorts including severe cases with pre-infection samples were considered necessary. Some responding clones were found in pre-infection memory, which suggests that pre-existing cross-reactive memory T cells took part in the SARS-CoV-2 response. Contracting CD4+ clones appeared mostly in the CM and EM memory subsets, whereas CD8+ clones were enriched in EMRA.

Instrument used: Illumina NovaSeq 6000. TCRalpha and TCRbeta cDNA libraries were constructed by 5'RACE with constant-segment primers, with sample barcodes and unique molecular identifiers being introduced. Trizol reagent was used to extract RNA from every sample. Libraries were amplified in two PCR steps, with a second sample barcode and Illumina TruSeq adapters added in the second step. Sequencing of libraries was performed on an Illumina NovaSeq with 2 x 150 bp paired-end reads. The original methods were these. Reads were demultiplexed and collapsed into UMI-guided consensus sequences with migec v1.2.7. Using mixcr v2.1.11, the UMI consensuses were aligned to TRA and TRB V and J templates and assembled into clonotypes. A clonotype was counted as expanded or contracted only when both edgeR and NoisET called the clonotype significant, with the noise models trained on biological replicates. For edgeR calls, the thresholds were a false discovery rate-adjusted p below 0.01 and a log2 fold-change of 1. As an exploratory analysis of dynamics, max-normalized trajectories of the 1000 most abundant clonotypes were examined by PCA with hierarchical clustering. Separately sequenced CD4+ and CD8+ repertoires were used to assign a CD4 or CD8 phenotype to each responding clone. TCRdb's own reprocessing of the public reads used fastp at Q25 and MiXCR and kept productive beta chains. When rows share a CDR3 protein, they turn into one entry using the most common DNA and genes. The V and J calls follow TCRdb's processing rather than the paper's. In all, the sample holds under 600,000 distinct CDR3 sequences, and roughly 20% of those were seen once. The ten largest clones capture around 7.7% of the sample.

This sequence uses TRBV7-3 and TRBJ2-1; the D gene identity is not certain. This sequence was found in an adult woman who had mild COVID-19 (a few samples of this study predate the infection). The sample titles of this study are shuffled in the database, so cell type and time point are left out; the donor was told from shared clones. Sequenced: PBMCs or a T cell subset sorted from them (not recorded which). The CDR3 region: CASSSESNEQFF. The nucleotide sequence is TGTGCCAGCAGCTCCGAATCCAATGAGCAGTTCTTC.